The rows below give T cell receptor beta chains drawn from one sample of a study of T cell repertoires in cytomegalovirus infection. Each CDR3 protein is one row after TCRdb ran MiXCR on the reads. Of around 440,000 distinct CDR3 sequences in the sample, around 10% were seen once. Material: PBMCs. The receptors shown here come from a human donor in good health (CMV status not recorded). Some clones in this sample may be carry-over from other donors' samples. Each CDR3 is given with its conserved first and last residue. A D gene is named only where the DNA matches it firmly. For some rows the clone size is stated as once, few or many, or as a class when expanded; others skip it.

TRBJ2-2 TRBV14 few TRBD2 TGTGCCAGCAGCCAATTGGCTAGCGGGAACACCGGGGAGCTGTTTTTT CASSQLASGNTGELFF
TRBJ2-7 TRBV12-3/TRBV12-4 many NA TGTGCCAGCAGTTTCCGGTCCTCCTACGAGCAGTACTTC CASSFRSSYEQYF
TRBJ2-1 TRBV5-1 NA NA TGCGCCAGCAGTTGGTCTAGTAATGAGCAGTTCTTC CASSWSSNEQFF
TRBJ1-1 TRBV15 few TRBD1 TGTGCCACCAGCAGCAGGGGGCTGAACACTGAAGCTTTCTTT CATSSRGLNTEAFF
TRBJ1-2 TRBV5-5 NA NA TGTGCCAGCAGCTTGCGTGAAGGGGGTAGATATGGCTACACCTTC CASSLREGGRYGYTF
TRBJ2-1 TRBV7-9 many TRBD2 TGTGCCAGCAGCACGACTAGCGGGAGTAATGAGCAGTTCTTC CASSTTSGSNEQFF
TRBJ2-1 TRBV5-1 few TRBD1 TGCGCCAGCTCCAGACCGGGACAGGTGGATGAGCAGTTCTTC CASSRPGQVDEQFF
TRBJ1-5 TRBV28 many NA TGTGCCAGCAGTTACGAGGGAACAATCAGCAATCAGCCCCAGCATTTT CASSYEGTISNQPQHF
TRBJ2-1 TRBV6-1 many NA TGCGCCAGCACCCCCCGTAGCATCAATGAGCAGTTCTTC CASTPRSINEQFF
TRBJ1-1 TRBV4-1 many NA TGCGCCAGCAGCTCTATCCAGGCGACACCTTTCTTT CASSSIQATPFF
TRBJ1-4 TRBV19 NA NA TGTGCCAGTAGAGTAGAGAGTAGGACTTCGGAAATGTTTTTT CASRVESRTSEMFF
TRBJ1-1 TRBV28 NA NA TGTGCCAGCAGTTTATCCCGGACCTTGAACACTGAAGCTTTCTTT CASSLSRTLNTEAFF
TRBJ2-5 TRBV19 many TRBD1 TGTGCCAGTAGTATTGTCGACAGGGACCAAGAGACCCAGTACTTC CASSIVDRDQETQYF
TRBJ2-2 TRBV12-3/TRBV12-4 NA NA TGTGCCAGCAGTGGCCTGGGGGGACACCTGAACACCGGGGAGCTGTTTTTT CASSGLGGHLNTGELFF
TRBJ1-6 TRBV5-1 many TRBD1 TGCGCCAGCAGCGCCGGACAGGGCCCCAATTCACCCCTCCACTTT CASSAGQGPNSPLHF
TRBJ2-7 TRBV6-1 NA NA TGTGCCAGCAGCGCCACCGGGCCCTACGAGCAGTACTTC CASSATGPYEQYF
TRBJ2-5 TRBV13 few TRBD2 TGTGCCAGCAGCTCCCGCGGGAGGGAGCAAGAGACCCAGTACTTC CASSSRGREQETQYF
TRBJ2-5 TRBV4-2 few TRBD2 TGTGCCAGCAGCCAAGACTTTTTAGTGGGAGGGCCCTCAGAGACCCAGTACTTC CASSQDFLVGGPSETQYF
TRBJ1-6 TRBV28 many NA TGTGCCAGCAGTTTGGGGCAGGGGTTTAATTCACCCCTCCACTTT CASSLGQGFNSPLHF
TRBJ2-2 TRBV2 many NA TGTGCCAGGTCAGGCACCGGGGAGCTGTTTTTT CARSGTGELFF
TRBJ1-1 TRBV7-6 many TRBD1 TGTGCCAGCAGCCCTCAGACAGGGAAGAACACTGAAGCTTTCTTT CASSPQTGKNTEAFF
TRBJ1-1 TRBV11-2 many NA TGTGCCAGCAGCTTAGCTCGAGGGGAAGCTTTCTTT CASSLARGEAFF
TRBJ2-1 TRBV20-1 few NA TGCAGTGCTAGAGTGGGGCGAGAGAATGAGCAGTTCTTC CSARVGRENEQFF
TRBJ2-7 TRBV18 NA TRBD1 TGTGCCAGCTCTTCACCACGTTCGCAGGGGGCGCGTTCCTACGAGCAGTACTTC CASSSPRSQGARSYEQYF
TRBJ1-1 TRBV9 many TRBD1 TGTGCCAGCAGCGCGCTGGACAGGGTGTCCACTGAAGCTTTCTTT CASSALDRVSTEAFF
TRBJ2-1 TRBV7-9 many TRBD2 TGTGCCAGCAGCTCGGGACTAGCGTTAAGCTCCTACAATGAGCAGTTCTTC CASSSGLALSSYNEQFF
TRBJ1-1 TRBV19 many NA TGTGCCAGTACGGATATGCCAGGGTACACTGAAGCTTTCTTT CASTDMPGYTEAFF
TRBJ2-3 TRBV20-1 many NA TGCAGTGCCAGGGACCGGTGGCAGTATTTT CSARDRWQYF
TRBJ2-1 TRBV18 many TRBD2 TGTGCCAGCTCACCACCGGCTAGCGGGATTCGGGTTGGTGAGCAGTTCTTC CASSPPASGIRVGEQFF
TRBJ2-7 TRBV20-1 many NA TGCAGTGCTATGGCCAGTCCGGGAGTTTTCTACGAGCAGTACTTC CSAMASPGVFYEQYF
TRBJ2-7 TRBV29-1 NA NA TGCAGCGTTGCCGAACCCGGACGCCTATCCTACGAGCAGTACTTC CSVAEPGRLSYEQYF
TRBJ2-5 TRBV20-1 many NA TGCAGTGCTAGAAGCGGGCAAGAGACCCAGTACTTC CSARSGQETQYF
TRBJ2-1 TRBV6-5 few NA TGTGCCAGCAGTGACGGTGAGATTGAGCAGTTCTTC CASSDGEIEQFF
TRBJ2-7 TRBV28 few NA TGTGCCAGCAGCTCAAGTGAGGCTAGCGAGGCCTACGAGCAGTACTTC CASSSSEASEAYEQYF
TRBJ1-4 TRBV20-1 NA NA TGCAGTGCTAGATCCTACAGGGAGTCTAATGAAAAACTGTTTTTT CSARSYRESNEKLFF
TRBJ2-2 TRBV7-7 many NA TGTGCCAGCGGACCCAGGACGAACACCGGGGAGCTGTTTTTT CASGPRTNTGELFF
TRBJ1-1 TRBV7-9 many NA TGTGCCAGCAGCTTAGCGGAGGTGAAGGGGACTGAAGCTTTCTTT CASSLAEVKGTEAFF